One sample yielded the 13 T cell receptor beta chains listed below, sequenced in a study of CD8 T cells in ankylosing spondylitis (dated by TCRdb to about 2017). Results the study describes overall, beyond this receptor: A TCR beta motif made up of roughly eight highly homologous amino acid variants appeared to be characteristic of blood from ankylosing spondylitis patients.

The library was built by means of 5' RACE. Sequenced using an Illumina HiSeq 2500. TCRdb reran the public reads through fastp at Q25 and MiXCR, keeping productive beta chains. Each entry merges the rows of one CDR3 protein and shows their most common DNA and genes. Present in this sample are 300,000 to 400,000 distinct CDR3 sequences, 20% to 25% of which were seen just once. The ten largest make up around 16% of the sample. Antigens of these TCRs are unknown. The specimen was blood, either unsorted or a sorted T cell fraction (not recorded which). These receptors were collected from a male donor with ankylosing spondylitis.

This chain connects TRBV2 to TRBJ2-7, with D maybe TRBD2 (5 bases). V was trimmed by 11 bases and J by 0 bases, leaving 17 bases between them. Germline lookup yields CDR1 SNHLY and CDR2 FYNNEI. This CDR3 is 14 amino acids long. The CDR3 sequence: CAARRSGTSYEQYF. In DNA, the CDR3 is TGTGCCGCGCGTCGGTCGGGAACCTCCTACGAGCAGTACTTC. The complete variable domain, with remaining parts taken from reference TRBV2 and TRBJ2-7, reads EPEVTQTPSHQVTQMGQEVILRCVPISNHLYFYWYRQILGQKVEFLVSFYNNEISEKSEIFDDQFSVERPDGSNFTLKIRSTKLEDSAMYFCAARRSGTSYEQYFGPGTRLTVT.

The chain joins TRBV12-3 or TRBV12-4 to TRBJ2-7; D gene unclear. Trimming removed 0 bases at V and 6 bases at J, with 9 bases between. The CDR3 contains 13 residues. In DNA form, the CDR3 reads TGTGCCAGCAGTTTAGCGTTGCGTCCCGAGCAGTACTTC. This encodes CASSLALRPEQYF.

J is TRBJ2-1 and V is TRBV28, with 13 nucleotides matching TRBD2. CDR1 MDHEN and CDR2 SYDVKM come from the germline V gene. The CDR3 is made up of 18 amino acids. Trimming took 5 bases from V and 8 from J; bases not matched to a gene: 15. CDR3 protein: CASSVPSGTSGKGDEQFF. The CDR3 nucleotides are TGTGCCAGCAGTGTCCCCTCGGGGACTAGCGGGAAAGGCGATGAGCAGTTCTTC.

The chain carries TRBV7-3 and TRBJ1-2; 9 nucleotides align to TRBD1. V shed 6 bases, J shed 10 bases, and the junction held 15 bases outside the gene matches. Germline CDR1 is SGHTA and CDR2 is FQGTGA. This CDR3 contains 15 residues. The CDR3 here is CASRRTGDTSDDYTF. DNA of the CDR3: TGTGCCAGCAGGAGGACAGGGGACACGAGCGATGACTACACCTTC.

The gene calls are TRBV5-1 and TRBJ2-7; 9 nucleotides agree with TRBD1. Germline CDR1 SGHRS, CDR2 YFSETQ. The V gene end was trimmed by 4 bases and the J gene end by 3 bases; junction bases not matched to a gene: 8. The CDR3 length is 15 residues. CDR3 in DNA: TGCGCCAGCAGCGCAGCGGGACAGGGTCACTACGAGCAGTACTTC. It translates to CASSAAGQGHYEQYF. The whole variable domain, remainder taken from reference TRBV5-1 and TRBJ2-7, is KAGVTQTPRYLIKTRGQQVTLSCSPISGHRSVSWYQQTPGQGLQFLFEYFSETQRNKGNFPGRFSGRQFSNSRSEMNVSTLELGDSALYLCASSAAGQGHYEQYFGPGTRLTVT.

The chain has TRBV9 and TRBJ2-7; 10 bases are a match to TRBD1. V lost 0 bases and J lost 4; bases outside the gene matches: 4. From germline, CDR1 is SGDLS and CDR2 YYNGEE. The CDR3 has 15 amino acids. CDR3 in DNA: TGTGCCAGCAGCGTAGAGCCGGGACAGGGGTACGAGCAGTACTTC. It is translated as CASSVEPGQGYEQYF.

This clonotype has more than one count but fewer than ten. This chain uses TRBV6-2 or TRBV6-3 with TRBJ2-1, with D tentatively TRBD2 (6 bases). This CDR3 is 14 amino acids long. V was clipped by 7 bases and J by 4 bases, with 14 bases between them. The germline V gene encodes CDR1 MNHEY and CDR2 SVGEGT. CDR3 DNA sequence: TGTGCCAGCAACCCCTTCCGGGAGTACAATGAGCAGTTCTTC. This codes for CASNPFREYNEQFF.

The gene calls are TRBV5-1 and TRBJ1-6; maybe TRBD1 (6 bases). The CDR3 is made up of 17 amino acids. Germline CDR1 reads SGHRS; CDR2 reads YFSETQ. Between the trimmed V and J ends, which lost 1 base and 5 bases, there was a span of 16 bases. The CDR3 DNA reads TGCGCCAGCAGCTTGAACTTCCCGGGACAAAATAATTCACCCCTCCACTTT. Its protein product is CASSLNFPGQNNSPLHF. Supplemented by reference TRBV5-1 and TRBJ1-6, the full variable domain reads KAGVTQTPRYLIKTRGQQVTLSCSPISGHRSVSWYQQTPGQGLQFLFEYFSETQRNKGNFPGRFSGRQFSNSRSEMNVSTLELGDSALYLCASSLNFPGQNNSPLHFGNGTRLTVT.

The V gene is TRBV5-5, the J gene TRBJ2-2; TRBD2 matches 9 bases. The CDR3 spans 17 residues. V dropped 4 bases and J dropped 5; count of bases not matched to a gene: 12. In germline, CDR1 is SGHKS, CDR2 YYEKEE (reference sequence). CDR3 in amino acids: CASSPPGSGRRTGELFF. The CDR3 nucleotides are TGTGCCAGCAGCCCCCCTGGTAGCGGGAGACGGACCGGGGAGCTGTTTTTT.

A note on this clonotype: The germline gene is not matched at one end of the junction; a read error may be the cause. The J gene is TRBJ2-5, the V gene TRBV12-3 or TRBV12-4; no clear D gene. The CDR3 extends over 13 amino acids. In DNA form, the CDR3 reads TGTGCCAGCTGTTTTTCCATCCAAGAGACCCAGTACTTC. Translating it yields CASCFSIQETQYF.

V usage is TRBV6-5 and J usage is TRBJ2-1, with 10 bases that match TRBD2. The junction had 8 bases not matched to a gene; V was cut back by 0 bases and J by 6 bases. The CDR3 totals 17 residues. Germline-derived CDR1 and CDR2 are MNHEY and SVGAGI. DNA for the CDR3: TGTGCCAGCAGTTACTCGAGCGGGAGGGGTGCTGGCAATGAGCAGTTCTTC. It translates to CASSYSSGRGAGNEQFF.

This chain links TRBV5-4 with TRBJ1-2, with TRBD1 as a possible D gene (6 bases). The V end was cut by 6 bases, the J end by 5 bases, with 17 bases between. The CDR3 is 14 amino acids. Germline V CDR1 and CDR2: SGHNT, YYREEE (reference sequence). The CDR3 nucleotides read TGTGCCAGCAACCCCCCGGGGGCGCGTTATGGCTACACCTTC. Amino acid sequence: CASNPPGARYGYTF.

This clonotype was counted many times. The chain joins TRBV20-1 to TRBJ2-3; the D call may be TRBD1 or TRBD2 (5 bases each). This CDR3 is 19 amino acids long. The V end was cut by 1 base, the J end by 0 bases, with 23 bases between. Per the germline V gene, CDR1 is DFQATT and CDR2 is SNEGSKA (reference sequence). The DNA of the CDR3 is TGCAGTGCTAGAGTTAGCCCCCTCCGGGGCGGAACTAGCACAGATACGCAGTATTTT. It translates to CSARVSPLRGGTSTDTQYF.